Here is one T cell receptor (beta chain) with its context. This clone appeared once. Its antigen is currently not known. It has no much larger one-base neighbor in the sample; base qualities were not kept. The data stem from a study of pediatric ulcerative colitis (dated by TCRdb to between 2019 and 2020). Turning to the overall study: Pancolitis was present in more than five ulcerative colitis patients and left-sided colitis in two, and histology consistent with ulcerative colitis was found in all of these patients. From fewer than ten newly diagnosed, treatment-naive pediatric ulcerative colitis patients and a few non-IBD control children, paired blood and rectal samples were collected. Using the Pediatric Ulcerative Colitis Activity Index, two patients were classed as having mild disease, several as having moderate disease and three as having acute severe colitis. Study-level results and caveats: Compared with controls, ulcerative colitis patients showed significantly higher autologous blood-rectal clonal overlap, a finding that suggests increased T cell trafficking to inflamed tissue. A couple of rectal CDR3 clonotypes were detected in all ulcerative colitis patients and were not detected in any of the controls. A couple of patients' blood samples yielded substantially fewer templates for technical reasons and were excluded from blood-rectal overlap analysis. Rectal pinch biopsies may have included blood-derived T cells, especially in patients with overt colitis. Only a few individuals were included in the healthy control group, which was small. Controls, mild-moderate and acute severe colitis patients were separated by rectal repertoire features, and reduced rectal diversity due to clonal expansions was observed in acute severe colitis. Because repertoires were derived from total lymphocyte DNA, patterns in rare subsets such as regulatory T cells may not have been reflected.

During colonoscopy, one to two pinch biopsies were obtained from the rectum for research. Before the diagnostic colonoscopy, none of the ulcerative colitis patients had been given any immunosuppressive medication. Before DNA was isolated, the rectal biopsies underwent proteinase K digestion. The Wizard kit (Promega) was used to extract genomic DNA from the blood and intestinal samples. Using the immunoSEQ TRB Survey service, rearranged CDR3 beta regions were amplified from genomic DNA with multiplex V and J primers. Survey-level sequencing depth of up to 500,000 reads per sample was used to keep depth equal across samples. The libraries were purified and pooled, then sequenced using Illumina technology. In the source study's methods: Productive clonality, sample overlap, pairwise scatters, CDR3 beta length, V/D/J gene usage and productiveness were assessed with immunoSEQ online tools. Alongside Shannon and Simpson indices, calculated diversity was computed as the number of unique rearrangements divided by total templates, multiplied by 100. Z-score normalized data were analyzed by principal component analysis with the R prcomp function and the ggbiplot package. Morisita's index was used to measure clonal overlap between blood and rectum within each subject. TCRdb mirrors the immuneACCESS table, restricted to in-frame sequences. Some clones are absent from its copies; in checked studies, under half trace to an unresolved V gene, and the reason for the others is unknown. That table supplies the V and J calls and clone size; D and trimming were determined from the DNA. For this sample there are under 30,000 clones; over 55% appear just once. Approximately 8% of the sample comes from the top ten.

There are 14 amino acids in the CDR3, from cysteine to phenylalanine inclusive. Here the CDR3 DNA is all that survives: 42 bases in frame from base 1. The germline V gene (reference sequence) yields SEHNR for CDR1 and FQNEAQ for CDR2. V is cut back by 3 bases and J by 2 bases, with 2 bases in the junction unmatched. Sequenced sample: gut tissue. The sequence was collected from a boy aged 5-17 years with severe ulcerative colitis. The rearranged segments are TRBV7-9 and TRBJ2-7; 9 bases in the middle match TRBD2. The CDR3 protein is CASSFAGGPYEQYF. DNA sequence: TGTGCCAGCAGCTTCGCGGGAGGGCCCTACGAGCAGTACTTC.